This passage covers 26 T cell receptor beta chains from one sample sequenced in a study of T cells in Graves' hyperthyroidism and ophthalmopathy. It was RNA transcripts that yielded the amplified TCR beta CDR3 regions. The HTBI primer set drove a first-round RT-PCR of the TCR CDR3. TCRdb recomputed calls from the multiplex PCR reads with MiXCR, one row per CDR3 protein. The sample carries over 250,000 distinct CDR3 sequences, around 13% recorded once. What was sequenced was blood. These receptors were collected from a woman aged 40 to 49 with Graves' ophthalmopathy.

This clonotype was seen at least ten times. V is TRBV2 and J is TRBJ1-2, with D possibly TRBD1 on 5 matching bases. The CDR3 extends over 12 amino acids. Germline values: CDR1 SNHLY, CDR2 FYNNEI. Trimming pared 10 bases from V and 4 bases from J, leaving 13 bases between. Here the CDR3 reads CAIRRQPYGYTF. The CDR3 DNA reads TGTGCCATACGACGACAGCCCTATGGCTACACCTTC.

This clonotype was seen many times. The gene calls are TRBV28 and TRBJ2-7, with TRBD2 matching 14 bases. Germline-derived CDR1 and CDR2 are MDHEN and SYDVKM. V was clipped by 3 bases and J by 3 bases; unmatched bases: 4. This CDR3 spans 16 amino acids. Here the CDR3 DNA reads TGTGCCAGCAGTTTCGGGACTAGCGGGAGCCTCTACGAGCAGTACTTC. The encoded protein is CASSFGTSGSLYEQYF. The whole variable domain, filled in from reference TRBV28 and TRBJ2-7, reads DVKVTQSSRYLVKRTGEKVFLECVQDMDHENMFWYRQDPGLGLRLIYFSYDVKMKEKGDIPEGYSVSREKKERFSLILESASTNQTSMYLCASSFGTSGSLYEQYFGPGTRLTVT.

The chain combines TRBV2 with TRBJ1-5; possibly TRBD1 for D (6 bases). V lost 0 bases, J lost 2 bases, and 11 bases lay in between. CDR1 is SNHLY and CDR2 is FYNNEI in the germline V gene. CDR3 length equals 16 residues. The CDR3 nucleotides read TGTGCCAGCAGTGAAGCGCTGGACAGAGGCAATCAGCCCCAGCATTTT. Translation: CASSEALDRGNQPQHF.

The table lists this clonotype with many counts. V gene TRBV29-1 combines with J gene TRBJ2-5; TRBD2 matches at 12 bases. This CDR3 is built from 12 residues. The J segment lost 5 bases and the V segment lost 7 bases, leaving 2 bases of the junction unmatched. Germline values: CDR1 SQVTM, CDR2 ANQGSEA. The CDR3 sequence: CSGLAGGETQYF. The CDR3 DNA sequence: TGCAGCGGTCTAGCGGGGGGGGAGACCCAGTACTTC.

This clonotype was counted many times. Here the CDR3 reads CSAPRTSGRANEQFF. CDR3 nucleotide sequence: TGCAGTGCTCCCCGGACTAGCGGGAGGGCGAATGAGCAGTTCTTC. The V gene is TRBV20-1, the J gene TRBJ2-1; 15 nucleotides align to TRBD2. With 5 bases clipped from V and 7 bases from J, the junction kept 6 bases outside the gene matches. This CDR3 has 15 amino acids. Germline assignment: CDR1 DFQATT and CDR2 SNEGSKA (reference sequence).

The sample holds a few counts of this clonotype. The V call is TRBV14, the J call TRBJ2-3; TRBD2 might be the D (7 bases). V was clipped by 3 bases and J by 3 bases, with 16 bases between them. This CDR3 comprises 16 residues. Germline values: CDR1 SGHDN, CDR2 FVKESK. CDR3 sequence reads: CASSHRGGGGTDTQYF. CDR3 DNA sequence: TGTGCCAGCAGCCACCGTGGCGGGGGCGGAACAGATACGCAGTATTTT.

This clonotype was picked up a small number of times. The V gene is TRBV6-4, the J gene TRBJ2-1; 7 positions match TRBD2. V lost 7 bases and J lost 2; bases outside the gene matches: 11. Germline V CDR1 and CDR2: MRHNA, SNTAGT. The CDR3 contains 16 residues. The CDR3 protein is CASISPREAPYNEQFF. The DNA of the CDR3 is TGTGCCAGCATTTCGCCCCGGGAGGCCCCCTACAATGAGCAGTTCTTC.

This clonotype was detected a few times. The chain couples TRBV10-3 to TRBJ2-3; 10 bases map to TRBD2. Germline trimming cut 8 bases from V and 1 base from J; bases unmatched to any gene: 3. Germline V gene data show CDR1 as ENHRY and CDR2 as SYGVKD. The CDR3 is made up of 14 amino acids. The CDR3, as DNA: TGTGCCATCGGTACTAGCGGGGGCACAGATACGCAGTATTTT. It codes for CAIGTSGGTDTQYF.

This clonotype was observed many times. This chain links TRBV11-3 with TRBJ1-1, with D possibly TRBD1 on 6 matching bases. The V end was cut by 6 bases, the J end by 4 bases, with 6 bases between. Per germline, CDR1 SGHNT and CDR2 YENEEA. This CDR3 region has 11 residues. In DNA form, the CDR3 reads TGTGCCAGCAGGGGGGCCACTGAAGCTTTCTTT. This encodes CASRGATEAFF.

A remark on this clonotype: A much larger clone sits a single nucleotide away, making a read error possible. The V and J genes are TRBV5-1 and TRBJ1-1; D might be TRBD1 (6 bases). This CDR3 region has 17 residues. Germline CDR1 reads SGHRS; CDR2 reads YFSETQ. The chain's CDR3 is CASSLGNRATRNTEALF. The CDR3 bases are TGCGCCAGCAGCTTGGGCAACAGGGCCACGAGGAACACTGAAGCTCTCTTT.

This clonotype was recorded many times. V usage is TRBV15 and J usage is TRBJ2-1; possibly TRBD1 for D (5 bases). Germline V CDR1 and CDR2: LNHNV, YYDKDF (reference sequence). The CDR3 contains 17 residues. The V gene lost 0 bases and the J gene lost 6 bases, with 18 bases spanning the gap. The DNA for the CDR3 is TGTGCCACCAGCAGAGAATCAATGGGTAACAGGCCCAATGAGCAGTTCTTC. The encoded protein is CATSRESMGNRPNEQFF.

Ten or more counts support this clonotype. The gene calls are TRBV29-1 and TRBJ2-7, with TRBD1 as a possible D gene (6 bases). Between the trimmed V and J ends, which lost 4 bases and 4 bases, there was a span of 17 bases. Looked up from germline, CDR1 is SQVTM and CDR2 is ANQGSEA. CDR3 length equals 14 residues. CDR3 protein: CSVVGGTGSYEQYF. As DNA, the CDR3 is TGCAGCGTTGTGGGCGGTACAGGGAGTTACGAGCAGTACTTC.

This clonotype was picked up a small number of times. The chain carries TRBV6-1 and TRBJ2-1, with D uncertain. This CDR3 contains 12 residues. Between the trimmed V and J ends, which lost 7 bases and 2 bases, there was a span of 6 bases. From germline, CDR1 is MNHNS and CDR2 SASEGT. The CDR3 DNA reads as TGTGCCAGCACTATGACCTACAATGAGCAGTTCTTC. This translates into CASTMTYNEQFF.

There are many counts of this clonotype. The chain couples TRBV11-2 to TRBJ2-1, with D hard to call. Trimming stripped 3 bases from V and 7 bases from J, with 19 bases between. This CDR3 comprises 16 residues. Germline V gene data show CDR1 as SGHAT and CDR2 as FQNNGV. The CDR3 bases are TGTGCCAGCAGCTTTAAGATAACGGGTACTGGGAATGAGCAGTTCTTC. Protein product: CASSFKITGTGNEQFF.

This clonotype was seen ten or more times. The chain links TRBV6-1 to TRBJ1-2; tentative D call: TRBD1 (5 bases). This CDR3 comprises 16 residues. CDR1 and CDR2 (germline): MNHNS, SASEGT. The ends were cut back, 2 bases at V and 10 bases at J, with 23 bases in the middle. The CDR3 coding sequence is TGTGCCAGCAGTGAAAGGCCCCTTGGGGCTATCTACGACTACACCTTC. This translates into CASSERPLGAIYDYTF.

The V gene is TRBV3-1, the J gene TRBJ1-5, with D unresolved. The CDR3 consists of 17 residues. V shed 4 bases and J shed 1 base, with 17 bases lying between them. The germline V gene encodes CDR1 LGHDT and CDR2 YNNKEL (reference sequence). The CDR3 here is CASSRSRTGLSNQPQHF. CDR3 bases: TGTGCCAGCAGCCGATCAAGGACCGGGCTAAGCAATCAGCCCCAGCATTTT.

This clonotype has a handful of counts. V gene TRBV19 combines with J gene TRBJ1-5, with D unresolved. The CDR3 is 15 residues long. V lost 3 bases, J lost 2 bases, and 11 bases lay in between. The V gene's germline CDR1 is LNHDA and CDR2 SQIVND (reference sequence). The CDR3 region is CASSIVGMGNQPQHF. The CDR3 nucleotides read TGTGCCAGTAGTATTGTCGGGATGGGCAATCAGCCCCAGCATTTT.

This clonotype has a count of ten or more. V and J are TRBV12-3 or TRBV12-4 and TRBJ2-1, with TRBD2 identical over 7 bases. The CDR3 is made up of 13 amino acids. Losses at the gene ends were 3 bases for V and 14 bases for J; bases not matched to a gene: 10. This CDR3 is CASSFADRGREFF. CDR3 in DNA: TGTGCCAGCAGTTTCGCAGACCGAGGGAGGGAGTTCTTC.

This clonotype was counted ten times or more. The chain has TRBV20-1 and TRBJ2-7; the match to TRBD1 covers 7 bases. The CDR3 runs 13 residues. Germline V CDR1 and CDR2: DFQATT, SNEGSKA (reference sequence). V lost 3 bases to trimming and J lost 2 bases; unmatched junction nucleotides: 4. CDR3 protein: CSARDRLPYEQYF. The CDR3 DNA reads TGCAGTGCTAGGGACAGGCTCCCCTACGAGCAGTACTTC.

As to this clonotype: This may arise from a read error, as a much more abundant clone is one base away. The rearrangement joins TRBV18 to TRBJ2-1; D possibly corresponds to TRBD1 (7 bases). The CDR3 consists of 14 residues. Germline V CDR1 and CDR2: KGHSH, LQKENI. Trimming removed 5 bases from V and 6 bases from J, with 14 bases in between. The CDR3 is CASSERQGGNEQFF. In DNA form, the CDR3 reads TGTGCCAGCTCAGAACGACAGGGAGGCAATGAGCAGTTCTTC.

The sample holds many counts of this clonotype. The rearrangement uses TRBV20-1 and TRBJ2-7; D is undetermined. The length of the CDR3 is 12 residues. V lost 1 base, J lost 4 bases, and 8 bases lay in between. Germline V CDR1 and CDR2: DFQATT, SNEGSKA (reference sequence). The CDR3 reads CSARVPPYEQYF. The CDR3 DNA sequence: TGCAGTGCTAGAGTCCCCCCGTACGAGCAGTACTTC.

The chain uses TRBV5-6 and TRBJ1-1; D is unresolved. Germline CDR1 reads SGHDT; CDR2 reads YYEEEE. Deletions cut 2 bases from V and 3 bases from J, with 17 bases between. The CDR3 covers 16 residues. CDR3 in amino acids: CASSFRLRETDTEAFF. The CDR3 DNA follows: TGTGCCAGCAGCTTTAGGTTGAGGGAAACGGACACTGAAGCTTTCTTT.

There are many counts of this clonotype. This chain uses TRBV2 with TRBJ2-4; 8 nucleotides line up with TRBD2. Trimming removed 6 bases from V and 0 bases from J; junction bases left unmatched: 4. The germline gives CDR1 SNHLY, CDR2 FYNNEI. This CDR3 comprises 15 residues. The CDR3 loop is CASRLAVLAKNIQYF. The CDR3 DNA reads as TGTGCCAGCAGACTAGCGGTATTAGCCAAAAACATTCAGTACTTC.

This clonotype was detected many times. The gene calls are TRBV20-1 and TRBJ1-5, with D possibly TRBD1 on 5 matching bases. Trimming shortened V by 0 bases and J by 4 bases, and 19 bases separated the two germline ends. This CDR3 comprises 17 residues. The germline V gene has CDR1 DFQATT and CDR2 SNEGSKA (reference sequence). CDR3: CSARDYQDSAWNQPQHF. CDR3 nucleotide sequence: TGCAGTGCTAGAGACTACCAAGACAGCGCATGGAATCAGCCCCAGCATTTT.

The CDR3 region is CASSQDWASSYEQYF. DNA of the CDR3: TGTGCCAGCAGCCAAGATTGGGCTAGCAGCTACGAGCAGTACTTC. This chain joins TRBV14 and TRBJ2-7; D possibly corresponds to TRBD2 (5 bases). V was clipped by 0 bases and J by 3 bases, with 12 bases between them. The CDR3 length is 15 residues. Germline values: CDR1 SGHDN, CDR2 FVKESK.

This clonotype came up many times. The CDR3 reads CASQQGGLSDYTF. CDR3 DNA sequence: TGTGCCAGCCAACAGGGAGGCTTAAGCGACTACACCTTC. This chain links TRBV6-1 with TRBJ1-2; TRBD1 might be the D (6 bases). Germline CDR1 and CDR2: MNHNS and SASEGT. This CDR3 spans 13 amino acids. V gave up 8 bases and J gave up 10 bases, with 20 bases separating them.